This TCR beta chain came from a study of control samples from healthy donors and cancer patients. Here immunoSEQ multiplex PCR was the method, and the copy in TCRdb shows in-frame clones only, minus some. The sample lists about 130,000 clones; roughly 94% were seen once. This CDR3 spans 12 amino acids. The germline V gene has CDR1 SGHNT and CDR2 YYREEE (reference sequence). V lost 0 bases to trimming and J lost 12 bases, with 10 bases between them. The TCR was taken from a man between 60 and 75 years old with colorectal cancer. The V call is TRBV5-4, the J call TRBJ2-1; D remains ambiguous. Specimen: PBMCs. CDR3 DNA: TGTGCCAGCAGCTTGGACCAACAGTGGCAGTTCTTC. As protein: CASSLDQQWQFF.